The rows below give T cell receptor beta chains drawn from one sample of a study of Tregs in tolerant kidney transplant recipients. Data came from immunoSEQ multiplex PCR; TCRdb stores just in-frame clones and leaves some out. The repertoire holds hundreds of thousands of clones, with about four fifths as singletons. Sample: CD4+ T cells from blood. The origin of the receptors is a human donor in good health. Each CDR3 is given with its conserved first and last residue. Each record gives: J gene, clone size, V gene, D gene, CDR3 DNA, CDR3 protein. D genes are given only for firm matches. Rows may omit the clone size; those that give it use once, few, many or a size class.

TRBJ2-5 . TRBV18 TRBD2 TGTGCCAGCTCACCAGGACTAGTGGTGGGGGAGACCCAGTACTTC CASSPGLVVGETQYF
TRBJ1-2 . TRBV2 . TGTGCCAGCAGTGAAACTATGATTGACTATGGCTACACCTTC CASSETMIDYGYTF
TRBJ1-4 . TRBV28 . TGTGCCAGCAGCGAGGGGAACGAAAAACTGTTTTTT CASSEGNEKLFF
TRBJ2-7 . TRBV4-1 TRBD2 TGCGCCAGCAGCCAACCGGGACTAGGTTACGAGCAGTACTTC CASSQPGLGYEQYF
TRBJ2-7 . TRBV19 TRBD1 TGTGCCAGTAGTACCACCGGGACAGGGGGCCGCGAGCAGTACTTC CASSTTGTGGREQYF
TRBJ1-6 . TRBV30 . TGTGCCTGGAGTGTGTCTGGGGGCGATTCACCCCTCCACTTT CAWSVSGGDSPLHF
TRBJ2-7 . TRBV20-1 . TGCAGTGCTAGGGCCGACTACGAGCAGTACTTC CSARADYEQYF
TRBJ2-7 . TRBV7-2 TRBD2 TGTGCCAGCAGCTTAGGGGGAGCGGGAGCTATCTACGAGCAGTACTTC CASSLGGAGAIYEQYF
TRBJ1-2 . TRBV4-3 . TGCGCCAGCAGCCAAGATAGCCTCCTGGGGAACTATGGCTACACCTTC CASSQDSLLGNYGYTF
TRBJ1-1 . TRBV4-1 TRBD1 TGCGCCAGCAGCCGCGCGGACAGGGCCCCTGAAGCTTTCTTT CASSRADRAPEAFF
TRBJ1-2 once TRBV19 . TGTGCCAGTAGTCTGGCAGGGGCTAACTATGGCTACACCTTC CASSLAGANYGYTF
TRBJ2-5 . TRBV7-3 . TGTGCCAGCAGCTTAACGGGCGCCGGGCAAGAGACCCAGTACTTC CASSLTGAGQETQYF
TRBJ2-7 . TRBV14 TRBD2 TGTGCCAGCCCTCGCGAGCGGGAGCCCTACGAGCAGTACTTC CASPREREPYEQYF
TRBJ1-3 . TRBV18 TRBD1 TGTGCCAGCTCACCACCGGGGACAGGGGGCGACACCATATATTTT CASSPPGTGGDTIYF
TRBJ2-3 . TRBV5-1 . TGCGCCAGCAACCGACTATCCTACACAGATACGCAGTATTTT CASNRLSYTDTQYF
TRBJ2-5 . TRBV5-4 . TGTGCCAGCAGCTCCCGGAGGGCCCAAGAGACCCAGTACTTC CASSSRRAQETQYF
TRBJ1-1 . TRBV20-1 . TGCAGTGCTTGGGGAAACACTGAAGCTTTCTTT CSAWGNTEAFF
TRBJ2-7 . TRBV13 TRBD1 TGTGCCAGCAGCCGGGGACAGGCCTACGAGCAGTACTTC CASSRGQAYEQYF
TRBJ2-2 . TRBV7-9 . TGTGCCAGCAGCTTAGGACGGGGCTTCGAGACAACCGGGGAGCTGTTTTTT CASSLGRGFETTGELFF
TRBJ1-6 . TRBV6-5 . TGTGCCAGCAGCCGTGGACTAGAGTCACCCCTCCACTTT CASSRGLESPLHF
TRBJ1-5 . TRBV18 TRBD1 TGTGCCAGCTCACGAAGTTTGGACAGGGGGCCTCAGCCCCAGCATTTT CASSRSLDRGPQPQHF
TRBJ1-6 . TRBV30 . TGTGCCTGGAGTGTAGTCGGGGTATCGGTACCCCTCCACTTT CAWSVVGVSVPLHF